These T cell receptor beta chains were read from a single sample in a study of blood T cell repertoires in COVID-19. The repertoire was sequenced with immunoSEQ multiplex PCR; TCRdb's copy has only in-frame clones and lacks some. The sample lists 250,000 to 300,000 clones, about 86% occurring once. The sequenced sample was PBMCs or T cells enriched from blood (not recorded which). These receptors were collected from a man in his fifties who had recovered from COVID-19. Each CDR3 is given with its conserved first and last residue. The D gene is left open where the match is weak. Some rows mark clone size as missing; the rest say once, few, many or name a class of expanded clone.

d_call: TRBD2; v_call: TRBV10-3; j_call: TRBJ2-7; clone_size: .; cdr3_nt: TGTGCCATCAGTGGGCGGGAGGACGGACACGAGCAGTACTTC; cdr3_aa: CAISGREDGHEQYF
d_call: .; v_call: TRBV28; j_call: TRBJ1-1; clone_size: .; cdr3_nt: TGTGCCAGCAGTGGTAGTAGCCGGGGCACTGAAGCTTTCTTT; cdr3_aa: CASSGSSRGTEAFF
d_call: TRBD1; v_call: TRBV15; j_call: TRBJ2-3; clone_size: .; cdr3_nt: TGTGCCACCAGCAGAGGGGGACAGGCCGGTGGAGATACGCAGTATTTT; cdr3_aa: CATSRGGQAGGDTQYF
d_call: TRBD1; v_call: TRBV5-1; j_call: TRBJ2-5; clone_size: .; cdr3_nt: TGCGCCAGCAGAACCGGGACAGGGTCGGAGACCCAGTACTTC; cdr3_aa: CASRTGTGSETQYF
d_call: .; v_call: TRBV5-4; j_call: TRBJ2-5; clone_size: few; cdr3_nt: TGTGCCAGCAGCTTGGGCCAGGCAGGGAGGGAGACCCAGTACTTC; cdr3_aa: CASSLGQAGRETQYF
d_call: TRBD1; v_call: TRBV5-1; j_call: TRBJ2-3; clone_size: .; cdr3_nt: TGCGCCAGCAGCCTGGGACAGGGAGGTTCGAGAAACACAGATACGCAGTATTTT; cdr3_aa: CASSLGQGGSRNTDTQYF
d_call: TRBD1; v_call: TRBV9; j_call: TRBJ1-4; clone_size: .; cdr3_nt: TGTGCCAGCAGCGCCGGACAGGGCCGTGCAACTAATGAAAAACTGTTTTTT; cdr3_aa: CASSAGQGRATNEKLFF
d_call: .; v_call: TRBV6-5; j_call: TRBJ1-3; clone_size: once; cdr3_nt: TGTGCCAGCAGTTACAGGGGATGGGGAAACACCATATATTTT; cdr3_aa: CASSYRGWGNTIYF
d_call: .; v_call: TRBV9; j_call: TRBJ2-3; clone_size: .; cdr3_nt: TGTGCCAGCAGCGTGGAGGCTAGCACAGATACGCAGTATTTT; cdr3_aa: CASSVEASTDTQYF
d_call: TRBD2; v_call: TRBV5-1; j_call: TRBJ2-5; clone_size: .; cdr3_nt: TGCGCCAGCAGCTTGGAGCTAGCGGGAGGATGGTTGGAGACCCAGTACTTC; cdr3_aa: CASSLELAGGWLETQYF
d_call: TRBD1; v_call: TRBV9; j_call: TRBJ1-3; clone_size: once; cdr3_nt: TGTGCCAGCAGCAACAGGGGGGCAGCTGGAAACACCATATATTTT; cdr3_aa: CASSNRGAAGNTIYF
d_call: TRBD1; v_call: TRBV2; j_call: TRBJ2-5; clone_size: .; cdr3_nt: TGTGCCAGCAGTTTGGACAGGCCCGAGACCCAGTACTTC; cdr3_aa: CASSLDRPETQYF
d_call: .; v_call: TRBV7-9; j_call: TRBJ1-4; clone_size: .; cdr3_nt: TGTGCCAGCACTAAACAGGGCACAGGGCGTGAAAAACTGTTTTTT; cdr3_aa: CASTKQGTGREKLFF
d_call: .; v_call: TRBV14; j_call: TRBJ1-2; clone_size: .; cdr3_nt: TGTGCCAGCAGCCAAGATGGCCATTCGTATGGCTACACCTTC; cdr3_aa: CASSQDGHSYGYTF
d_call: TRBD1; v_call: TRBV3-1/TRBV3-2; j_call: TRBJ1-2; clone_size: .; cdr3_nt: TGTGCCAGCAGCCGCGGATGGAGACAGGGTCTGCATGGCTACACCTTC; cdr3_aa: CASSRGWRQGLHGYTF
d_call: .; v_call: TRBV19; j_call: TRBJ1-3; clone_size: .; cdr3_nt: TGTGCCAGTAGCACAGTTTCCTCTGGAAACACCATATATTTT; cdr3_aa: CASSTVSSGNTIYF
d_call: .; v_call: TRBV6-2/TRBV6-3; j_call: TRBJ1-5; clone_size: once; cdr3_nt: TGTGCCAGCAGTTTCGAACTCGCAGGGGAAGGTATTGACAATCAGCCCCAGCATTTT; cdr3_aa: CASSFELAGEGIDNQPQHF
d_call: TRBD1; v_call: TRBV11-2; j_call: TRBJ1-4; clone_size: .; cdr3_nt: TGTGCCAGCCGAGCAGACAGGGGACGTAATGAAAAACTGTTTTTT; cdr3_aa: CASRADRGRNEKLFF
d_call: .; v_call: TRBV11-2; j_call: TRBJ2-5; clone_size: .; cdr3_nt: TGTGCCAGCAGCCTGGGGCACGGGGGAACAGAGACCCAGTACTTC; cdr3_aa: CASSLGHGGTETQYF
d_call: .; v_call: TRBV11-2; j_call: TRBJ2-7; clone_size: .; cdr3_nt: TGTGCCAGCAGCTTACAGAAGACCTACGAGCAGTACTTC; cdr3_aa: CASSLQKTYEQYF
d_call: .; v_call: TRBV11-2; j_call: TRBJ2-7; clone_size: .; cdr3_nt: TGTGCCAGCAGTCAAACTCGGGACTGGCAAGACTACGAGCAGTACTTC; cdr3_aa: CASSQTRDWQDYEQYF
d_call: .; v_call: TRBV6-2/TRBV6-3; j_call: TRBJ1-1; clone_size: .; cdr3_nt: TGTGCCAGCAGTTACGAGGCCCAAAGGGGTGAAGCTTTCTTT; cdr3_aa: CASSYEAQRGEAFF
d_call: TRBD1; v_call: TRBV6-5; j_call: TRBJ1-6; clone_size: .; cdr3_nt: TGTGCCAGCAGAACAGGGGTTTTAAGAAATTCACCCCTCCACTTT; cdr3_aa: CASRTGVLRNSPLHF
d_call: .; v_call: TRBV12-3/TRBV12-4; j_call: TRBJ2-2; clone_size: few; cdr3_nt: TGTGCCAGCTTCGTACTAGCCGGGGAGCTGTTTTTT; cdr3_aa: CASFVLAGELFF
d_call: TRBD2; v_call: TRBV27; j_call: TRBJ2-3; clone_size: .; cdr3_nt: TGTGCCAGCAGTTTAGTCGGGGGGGGCACAGATACGCAGTATTTT; cdr3_aa: CASSLVGGGTDTQYF
d_call: .; v_call: TRBV5-1; j_call: TRBJ2-1; clone_size: .; cdr3_nt: TGCGCCAGCAGCCAAGTAAAGAGAAGCTCCTACAATGAGCAGTTCTTC; cdr3_aa: CASSQVKRSSYNEQFF
d_call: TRBD2; v_call: TRBV7-9; j_call: TRBJ2-5; clone_size: .; cdr3_nt: TGTGCCAGCAGCCGAGGGACTAGCGTAGAGACCCAGTACTTC; cdr3_aa: CASSRGTSVETQYF
d_call: TRBD1; v_call: TRBV11-3; j_call: TRBJ1-3; clone_size: .; cdr3_nt: TGTGCCAGCAGCCAGATCCGGGACAGTCCCATATATTTT; cdr3_aa: CASSQIRDSPIYF
d_call: TRBD2; v_call: TRBV7-9; j_call: TRBJ2-3; clone_size: .; cdr3_nt: TGTGCCAGCAGTCGGGGACTAGCGGGAGGCACAGATACGCAGTATTTT; cdr3_aa: CASSRGLAGGTDTQYF
d_call: .; v_call: TRBV7-8; j_call: TRBJ1-2; clone_size: .; cdr3_nt: TGTGCCAGCAGCTTAGAGTCGGTGTATGGCTACACCTTC; cdr3_aa: CASSLESVYGYTF
d_call: TRBD1; v_call: TRBV24-1; j_call: TRBJ2-1; clone_size: .; cdr3_nt: TGTGCCACCAGTGATTATGGACAGGGAGGAGAGCAGTTCTTC; cdr3_aa: CATSDYGQGGEQFF
d_call: .; v_call: TRBV28; j_call: TRBJ2-6; clone_size: .; cdr3_nt: TGTGCCAGCAGTTCCTTACAGAATACGGTTCTTGGGGCCAACGTCCTGACTTTC; cdr3_aa: CASSSLQNTVLGANVLTF
d_call: TRBD1; v_call: TRBV5-6; j_call: TRBJ1-4; clone_size: .; cdr3_nt: TGTGCCAGCAGCACTGATCAGGGGGTTCGAGAAAAACTGTTTTTT; cdr3_aa: CASSTDQGVREKLFF
d_call: .; v_call: TRBV10-1; j_call: TRBJ2-3; clone_size: .; cdr3_nt: TGCGCCAGCAGTGAGTTCAAGGAGATCACAGATACGCAGTATTTT; cdr3_aa: CASSEFKEITDTQYF
d_call: TRBD1; v_call: TRBV15; j_call: TRBJ1-5; clone_size: .; cdr3_nt: TGTGCCACCAGCAGAGATGTACAGGGACAGGGCGGTAATCAGCCCCAGCATTTT; cdr3_aa: CATSRDVQGQGGNQPQHF
d_call: .; v_call: TRBV7-6; j_call: TRBJ1-1; clone_size: .; cdr3_nt: TGTGCCAGCAGCTCGACGACAGCGAACGGTGAAGCTTTCTTT; cdr3_aa: CASSSTTANGEAFF
d_call: .; v_call: TRBV20-1; j_call: TRBJ1-1; clone_size: .; cdr3_nt: TGCAGTGCGAACAGGGTTGGTGAAGCTTTCTTT; cdr3_aa: CSANRVGEAFF
d_call: .; v_call: TRBV6-2/TRBV6-3; j_call: TRBJ1-1; clone_size: .; cdr3_nt: TGTGCCAGCAGCCTCGGATGGAGAACTGAAGCTTTCTTT; cdr3_aa: CASSLGWRTEAFF
d_call: .; v_call: TRBV9; j_call: TRBJ2-7; clone_size: .; cdr3_nt: TGTGCCAGCAGCGTAGGAGGAGGGGACTCCTACGAGCAGTACTTC; cdr3_aa: CASSVGGGDSYEQYF
d_call: TRBD1; v_call: TRBV6-1; j_call: TRBJ1-6; clone_size: .; cdr3_nt: TGTGCCAGCAGTGAAGCCCAGGGGGGCAATTCACCCCTCCACTTT; cdr3_aa: CASSEAQGGNSPLHF
d_call: TRBD1; v_call: TRBV7-9; j_call: TRBJ2-2; clone_size: .; cdr3_nt: TGTGCCAGCACCCCACTGGGACAGGGGAGTTCCGGGGAGCTGTTTTTT; cdr3_aa: CASTPLGQGSSGELFF
d_call: TRBD1; v_call: TRBV6-5; j_call: TRBJ1-2; clone_size: .; cdr3_nt: TGTGCCAGCAGTTACTGGACAGGGTCTAACTATGGCTACACCTTC; cdr3_aa: CASSYWTGSNYGYTF
d_call: TRBD2; v_call: TRBV18; j_call: TRBJ2-1; clone_size: .; cdr3_nt: TGTGCCAGCTCACCGAGACTAGCGGTAAACTACAATGAGCAGTTCTTC; cdr3_aa: CASSPRLAVNYNEQFF
d_call: TRBD1; v_call: TRBV6-1; j_call: TRBJ1-3; clone_size: .; cdr3_nt: TGTGCCAGCAGTGGTGCCGGGACAGGCCTGTTCTCTGGAAACACCATATATTTT; cdr3_aa: CASSGAGTGLFSGNTIYF
d_call: TRBD2; v_call: TRBV3-1/TRBV3-2; j_call: TRBJ2-1; clone_size: .; cdr3_nt: TGTGCCAGCAGCCAAGAACTGACTAGCGGGAGGTACAATGAGCAGTTCTTC; cdr3_aa: CASSQELTSGRYNEQFF
d_call: .; v_call: TRBV15; j_call: TRBJ2-2; clone_size: .; cdr3_nt: TGTGCCACCAGCACCCTCCTTGGGGCAGCCACCGGGGAGCTGTTTTTT; cdr3_aa: CATSTLLGAATGELFF
d_call: .; v_call: TRBV12-3/TRBV12-4; j_call: TRBJ1-2; clone_size: .; cdr3_nt: TGTGCCAGCAGTTTAAGGGGTAACGGCTACACCTTC; cdr3_aa: CASSLRGNGYTF
d_call: .; v_call: TRBV2; j_call: TRBJ2-7; clone_size: few; cdr3_nt: TGTGCCAGCAGTGATTGGCGGATCCAGTACTTC; cdr3_aa: CASSDWRIQYF
d_call: TRBD2; v_call: TRBV6-2/TRBV6-3; j_call: TRBJ2-3; clone_size: .; cdr3_nt: TGTGCCAGCACCCCCCCCGGGGGGTCAGATACGCAGTATTTT; cdr3_aa: CASTPPGGSDTQYF
d_call: .; v_call: TRBV3-1/TRBV3-2; j_call: TRBJ1-4; clone_size: .; cdr3_nt: TGTGCCAGCAGCCAGAACAGGGTCTCTAATGAAAAACTGTTTTTT; cdr3_aa: CASSQNRVSNEKLFF
d_call: .; v_call: TRBV11-1; j_call: TRBJ2-6; clone_size: .; cdr3_nt: TGTGCCAGCAGCTTCCAGGGGCTTGGGGCCAACGTCCTGACTTTC; cdr3_aa: CASSFQGLGANVLTF
d_call: TRBD1; v_call: TRBV19; j_call: TRBJ1-5; clone_size: .; cdr3_nt: TGTGCCAGTAATATACAGGGGGCTGGCAATCAGCCCCAGCATTTT; cdr3_aa: CASNIQGAGNQPQHF
d_call: .; v_call: TRBV15; j_call: TRBJ1-3; clone_size: many; cdr3_nt: TGTGCCACCAGCAGAGATTCAGGTCGAAGCTCTGGAAACACCATATATTTT; cdr3_aa: CATSRDSGRSSGNTIYF
d_call: TRBD2; v_call: TRBV12-5; j_call: TRBJ2-1; clone_size: few; cdr3_nt: TGTGCTAGTGGTTTGGGACTAGCGGGAGTGAATGAGCAGTTCTTC; cdr3_aa: CASGLGLAGVNEQFF
d_call: TRBD2; v_call: TRBV11-3; j_call: TRBJ2-1; clone_size: .; cdr3_nt: TGTGCCAGCAGCTTAAGTGGGAGGGCCATCAATGAGCAGTTCTTC; cdr3_aa: CASSLSGRAINEQFF
d_call: TRBD2; v_call: TRBV10-1; j_call: TRBJ2-1; clone_size: .; cdr3_nt: TGCGCCAGCAGTGTCATGGGTCTAGCGGGAGAGGGGAGGCTCTATGAGCAGTTCTTC; cdr3_aa: CASSVMGLAGEGRLYEQFF
d_call: .; v_call: TRBV19; j_call: TRBJ1-2; clone_size: .; cdr3_nt: TGTGCCAGTAGCATGCTACAGCTGAACTATGGCTACACCTTC; cdr3_aa: CASSMLQLNYGYTF